The 31 T cell receptor beta chains in this list originate from one sample, sequenced in a study of liver allograft versus peripheral blood T cells. Study details: The study compared liver allograft T cell receptor repertoires against peripheral blood repertoires of liver transplant recipients.

TCRdb passed the reads through MiXCR, listing each CDR3 protein once. The sample includes around 1,800 distinct CDR3 sequences, roughly a sixth seen only once; the top ten take more than 12%. The source of these receptors is a human patient who had a liver transplant. Some T cells may be the graft donor's.

This clonotype has a handful of counts. The rearrangement links TRBV6-5 to TRBJ2-7; 8 bases map to TRBD1. The CDR3 length is 14 residues. Germline V gene data show CDR1 as MNHEY and CDR2 as SVGAGI. After removal of 4 bases from V and 3 bases from J, the junction contained 5 bases not matched to a gene. CDR3 amino acids: CASSSGTGGYEQYF. DNA for the CDR3: TGTGCCAGCAGTTCCGGGACAGGAGGCTACGAGCAGTACTTC.

This clonotype was picked up a small number of times. J is TRBJ2-5 and V is TRBV6-2 or TRBV6-3, with D perhaps given as TRBD1 or TRBD2 (5 bases each). CDR1 is MNHEY, CDR2 SVGEGT, per germline. CDR3 length: 13 residues. V was trimmed by 6 bases and J by 9 bases, leaving 17 bases between them. The CDR3 region has the DNA TGTGCCAGCAGGGGGACGGTACAAATCCCCCAGTACTTC. Translation: CASRGTVQIPQYF.

V usage is TRBV3-1 and J usage is TRBJ2-5, with D possibly TRBD1 on 5 matching bases. Trimming pared 5 bases from V and 6 bases from J, leaving 16 bases between. The CDR3 totals 14 residues. Germline V gene data show CDR1 as LGHDT and CDR2 as YNNKEL (reference sequence). The CDR3 DNA reads as TGTGCCAGCAGCTCCCAAGAAGGGGAAAAGACCCAGTACTTC. Protein sequence: CASSSQEGEKTQYF.

This clonotype was detected only once. The genes are TRBV11-2 and TRBJ1-1; possible D gene TRBD1, 6 bases. The CDR3 runs to 17 residues. The germline V gene encodes CDR1 SGHAT and CDR2 FQNNGV. V shed 5 bases and J shed 0 bases, with 19 bases lying between them. This CDR3 is CASSQDRTAGMNTEAFF. In DNA, the CDR3 is TGTGCCAGCAGCCAGGACCGGACAGCTGGTATGAACACTGAAGCTTTCTTT.

This clonotype is labeled as medium-sized. The rearrangement joins TRBV7-2 to TRBJ1-2; D gene ambiguous. The V end was cut by 4 bases, the J end by 4 bases, with 16 bases between. The CDR3 spans 15 residues. Looked up from germline, CDR1 is SGHTA and CDR2 is FQGNSA. The DNA for the CDR3 is TGTGCCAGCAGCTCCCAGGTTTCGGGCGCCTATGGCTACACCTTC. The encoded protein is CASSSQVSGAYGYTF.

This clonotype ranks as medium-sized. The chain is built from TRBV6-5 and TRBJ2-6; 10 bases match TRBD1. V shed 3 bases, J shed 3 bases, and the junction held 2 bases outside the gene matches. The germline CDR1 and CDR2 sequences are MNHEY and SVGAGI. CDR3 length: 16 amino acids. The CDR3 reads CASSYDRGRGANVLTF. As DNA, the CDR3 is TGTGCCAGCAGTTATGACAGGGGGCGTGGGGCCAACGTCCTGACTTTC.

V is TRBV5-3 and J is TRBJ2-7; 8 nucleotides match TRBD2. TRBV5-3 is recorded as an ORF, its role being uncertain. The CDR3 length is 21 residues. With V trimmed by 2 bases and J by 2 bases, 24 bases remained unmatched. CDR3 DNA: TGTGCCAGAAGCTTATCATCCGGGAGGCTGAGGCTAGCGGGTCTTCCCTACGAGCAGTACGTC. The encoded protein is CARSLSSGRLRLAGLPYEQYV.

This clonotype is categorized as medium-sized. This rearrangement joins TRBV6-2 or TRBV6-3 to TRBJ2-2; D is undetermined. The CDR3 runs 13 residues. Germline values: CDR1 MNHEY, CDR2 SVGEGT. The V end lost 2 bases, the J end lost 3 bases, and 4 bases lay between the germline ends. For the CDR3, the DNA is TGTGCCAGCAGTTACCAAGACACCGGGGAGCTGTTTTTT. Amino acids: CASSYQDTGELFF.

By proportion, this clonotype is large. The chain carries TRBV7-2 and TRBJ1-2, with 7 bases that match TRBD1. This CDR3 contains 16 residues. The V gene end was trimmed by 5 bases and the J gene end by 2 bases; junction bases not matched to a gene: 11. The germline V gene encodes CDR1 SGHTA and CDR2 FQGNSA. CDR3 nucleotides: TGTGCCAGCAGCCCTTCCCTAGGGGGCGCGAACTATGGCTACACCTTC. It codes for CASSPSLGGANYGYTF.

This clonotype is medium-sized. The chain carries TRBV20-1 and TRBJ1-5; a possible D gene is TRBD1 (6 bases). V was shortened by 0 bases and J by 9 bases, with 12 bases between the two germline ends. The CDR3 runs to 13 residues. The germline V gene encodes CDR1 DFQATT and CDR2 SNEGSKA (reference sequence). CDR3 protein: CSAREGTLGPQHF. As DNA, the CDR3 is TGCAGTGCTAGAGAAGGGACACTAGGGCCCCAGCATTTT.

This clonotype rates as medium-sized. The chain is built from TRBV24-1 and TRBJ1-5, with 7 bases aligning to TRBD1. Germline V CDR1 and CDR2: KGHDR, SFDVKD. This CDR3 is 19 amino acids long. The ends lost 6 bases at V and 4 bases at J; junction bases unmatched: 20. In nucleotides, the CDR3 is TGTGCCACCAGTAAATTTCTACTCTCTAGACAGGGCTTTAATCAGCCCCAGCATTTT. Its translation is CATSKFLLSRQGFNQPQHF.

By proportion, this clonotype is medium-sized. The chain combines TRBV18 with TRBJ2-6, with TRBD1 matching over 7 bases. This CDR3 spans 16 amino acids. After removal of 3 bases from V and 4 bases from J, the junction contained 6 bases not matched to a gene. Germline CDR1 KGHSH, CDR2 LQKENI. The CDR3 DNA reads TGTGCCAGCTCACCCGAGACAGGGTCCGGGGCCAACGTCCTGACTTTC. Residues: CASSPETGSGANVLTF.

Comments on this clonotype: It may be a read error: a sequence one base away is much more abundant. The V and J genes are TRBV3-2 and TRBJ2-1; the table's D call, TRBD2, was not checked against the DNA. TRBV3-2 constitutes a pseudogene. The CDR3 has 15 amino acids. The CDR3 reads CASSPRAAPYNEQFF. In DNA form, the CDR3 reads TGTGCCAGCAGCCCGAGGGCTGCCCCTTACAATGAGCAGTTCTTC.

The genes are TRBV7-9 and TRBJ2-3; 14 bases map to TRBD2. Germline assignment: CDR1 SEHNR and CDR2 FQNEAQ (reference sequence). V shed 5 bases and J 4 bases; nucleotides not matched to a gene: 11. There are 18 residues in the CDR3. CDR3 sequence reads: CASSQMGTSGGLPDTQYF. The CDR3 nucleotides read TGTGCCAGCAGCCAGATGGGGACTAGCGGGGGCTTGCCAGATACGCAGTATTTT.

By its share, this clonotype is medium-sized. This rearrangement joins TRBV6-5 to TRBJ1-6, with unresolved D. The V gene lost 7 bases and the J gene lost 9 bases, with 16 bases spanning the gap. The CDR3 is 14 amino acids. Germline-derived CDR1 and CDR2 are MNHEY and SVGAGI. CDR3 in amino acids: CASTRSSALSPLHF. The CDR3 region has the DNA TGTGCCAGCACCCGATCTTCGGCCCTTTCACCCCTCCACTTT.

This clonotype was found a few times. The chain couples TRBV6-2 or TRBV6-3 to TRBJ2-3; maybe TRBD2 (5 bases). V shed 8 bases and J shed 0 bases, with 15 bases lying between them. Germline V gene sequence: CDR1 MNHEY, CDR2 SVGEGT. The CDR3 has 15 amino acids. The DNA for the CDR3 is TGTGCCAGCGGGAAGAGGGCCACTAGCACAGATACGCAGTATTTT. It codes for CASGKRATSTDTQYF.

By frequency in the sample, this clonotype is medium-sized. CDR3 nucleotide sequence: TGTGCCAGCAGCTTAGGATGGAACACTGAAGCTTTCTTT. Translated, it gives CASSLGWNTEAFF. The rearrangement links TRBV7-9 to TRBJ1-1, with D hard to call. The CDR3 loop spans 13 amino acids. Germline CDR1 is SEHNR and CDR2 is FQNEAQ (reference sequence). The V gene lost 1 base and the J gene lost 1 base, with 4 bases spanning the gap.

Remarks on this clonotype: A much larger clone differs by one base, so this may be a read error. The rearrangement joins TRBV6-6 to TRBJ1-1, with no clear D. Germline V gene data show CDR1 as MNHNY and CDR2 as SVGAGI (reference sequence). The CDR3 runs to 14 residues. CDR3: CVSSYGQVNTEAFF. The CDR3, as DNA: TGTGTCAGCAGTTACGGGCAGGTGAACACTGAAGCTTTCTTT.

As regards this clonotype: A single base separates this from a much larger clone, so it may be a read error. The V gene is TRBV6-5, the J gene TRBJ2-7; 14 positions agree with TRBD2. The ends lost 5 bases at V and 6 bases at J; junction bases unmatched: 12. Looked up from germline, CDR1 is MNHEY and CDR2 is SVGAGI. This CDR3 has 17 residues. CDR3 bases: TGTGCCAGCAGTCGCGGACTAGCGGGGGGCCTGGGAGGCGAGCAGTACTTC. This encodes CASSRGLAGGLGGEQYF.

By share of the sample, this clonotype is medium-sized. This chain connects TRBV10-3 to TRBJ2-5; 9 bases match TRBD1. CDR1 is ENHRY and CDR2 is SYGVKD in the germline V gene. V shed 11 bases and J 1 base; nucleotides not matched to a gene: 8. CDR3 length: 14 amino acids. CDR3 bases: TGTGCCCCTTGGGAGACAGGGGGCCAAGAGACCCAGTACTTC. Its translation is CAPWETGGQETQYF.

By frequency in the sample, this clonotype is medium-sized. The V gene is TRBV29-1, the J gene TRBJ1-1, with TRBD1 matching 7 bases. This CDR3 spans 10 amino acids. With V trimmed by 6 bases and J by 8 bases, 3 bases remained unmatched. Germline assignment: CDR1 SQVTM and CDR2 ANQGSEA. CDR3 loop: CSVGDSEAFF. CDR3 in DNA: TGCAGCGTCGGGGACAGCGAAGCTTTCTTT.

This chain links TRBV7-9 with TRBJ2-2; D gene ambiguous. The V end was cut by 1 base, the J end by 9 bases, with 9 bases between. The CDR3 consists of 13 residues. Looked up from germline, CDR1 is SEHNR and CDR2 is FQNEAQ (reference sequence). CDR3 region: CASSLEPDWELFF. DNA of the CDR3: TGTGCCAGCAGCTTAGAACCCGACTGGGAGCTGTTTTTT.

On this clonotype: A far larger clone differs by one base, so this is likely a read error. The chain employs TRBV5-3 and TRBJ1-2, with D possibly matching TRBD1 (5 bases). TRBV5-3 is an ORF, with its function uncertain. The CDR3 sequence is 14 residues long. V lost 0 bases and J 4 bases, leaving 10 bases between the germline ends. The CDR3 DNA sequence: TGTGCCAGAAGCTTGGAGGAGGGACGCTATGGCTACACCTTC. It encodes CARSLEEGRYGYTF.

Relative to its sample, this clonotype is medium-sized. CDR3 bases: TGTGCCAGCAGCCGGACTAGCGGGGGGGCCGGGAGGGACGAGCAGTACTTC. Its translation: CASSRTSGGAGRDEQYF. The rearrangement links TRBV12-3 or TRBV12-4 to TRBJ2-7, with 15 bases lining up with TRBD2. The CDR3 contains 17 residues. V trimming: 6 bases; J trimming: 5 bases; junction bases outside the gene matches: 11.

The chain joins TRBV5-5 to TRBJ2-6; D call uncertain. The CDR3 totals 18 residues. Germline V CDR1 and CDR2: SGHKS, YYEKEE (reference sequence). The V and J ends lost 1 base and 0 bases respectively, with 14 bases between them. The CDR3 spells CASSLQSRLDSGANVLTF. CDR3 DNA: TGTGCCAGCAGCTTGCAGAGTCGTCTTGACTCTGGGGCCAACGTCCTGACTTTC.

Relative to its sample, this clonotype is medium-sized. The chain combines TRBV6-1 with TRBJ2-1, with 8 bases matching TRBD2. The ends lost 1 base at V and 6 bases at J; junction bases unmatched: 5. The CDR3 runs to 15 residues. Germline-derived CDR1 and CDR2 are MNHNS and SASEGT. CDR3 DNA: TGTGCCAGCAGTGAAGAGTTGGCGGGGGGCAATGAGCAGTTCTTC. Translated, it gives CASSEELAGGNEQFF.

By its share, this clonotype is large (0.1 to 1%). The genes are TRBV6-1 and TRBJ1-3, with unresolved D. Germline V CDR1 and CDR2: MNHNS, SASEGT. CDR3 length equals 15 residues. V lost 5 bases to trimming and J lost 1 base, with 12 bases between them. The CDR3 reads CASSLNSFSGNTIYF. The CDR3 nucleotides are TGTGCCAGCAGTCTGAACAGTTTTTCTGGAAACACCATATATTTT.

By proportion, this clonotype is medium-sized. V is TRBV2 and J is TRBJ1-4, with D possibly TRBD1 on 5 matching bases. This CDR3 region has 12 residues. CDR1 is SNHLY, CDR2 FYNNEI, per germline. V was trimmed by 6 bases and J by 6 bases, leaving 8 bases between them. CDR3 in amino acids: CASRQGHEKLFF. CDR3 sequence (DNA): TGTGCCAGCAGGCAGGGCCATGAAAAACTGTTTTTT.

In its sample, this clonotype was seen a few times. The rearrangement joins TRBV9 to TRBJ1-1, with a tentative D call TRBD1 (5 bases). Germline V gives CDR1 SGDLS, CDR2 YYNGEE. Trimming cost V 5 bases and J 0 bases, with 11 bases left between them. This CDR3 has 14 residues. CDR3 sequence reads: CASSAGPMNTEAFF. The CDR3 DNA follows: TGTGCCAGCAGTGCAGGGCCGATGAACACTGAAGCTTTCTTT.

This clonotype has a handful of counts. The chain carries TRBV5-4 and TRBJ1-1, with a possible D match to TRBD1 (6 bases). The V end was cut by 0 bases, the J end by 2 bases, with 17 bases between. This CDR3 comprises 17 residues. CDR1 is SGHNT and CDR2 is YYREEE in the germline V gene (reference sequence). The CDR3 nucleotides read TGTGCCAGCAGCTTGGAGGGGGACGACAGGTTTAACACTGAAGCTTTCTTT. It encodes CASSLEGDDRFNTEAFF.

By sample fraction, this clonotype is medium-sized (0.01 to 0.1%). The chain recombines TRBV7-2 with TRBJ1-1; D is ambiguous. Trimming stripped 1 base from V and 0 bases from J, with 3 bases between. This CDR3 spans 13 amino acids. Germline lookup yields CDR1 SGHTA and CDR2 FQGNSA. CDR3 sequence reads: CASSLEVNTEAFF. The CDR3 DNA sequence: TGTGCCAGCAGCTTAGAGGTGAACACTGAAGCTTTCTTT.